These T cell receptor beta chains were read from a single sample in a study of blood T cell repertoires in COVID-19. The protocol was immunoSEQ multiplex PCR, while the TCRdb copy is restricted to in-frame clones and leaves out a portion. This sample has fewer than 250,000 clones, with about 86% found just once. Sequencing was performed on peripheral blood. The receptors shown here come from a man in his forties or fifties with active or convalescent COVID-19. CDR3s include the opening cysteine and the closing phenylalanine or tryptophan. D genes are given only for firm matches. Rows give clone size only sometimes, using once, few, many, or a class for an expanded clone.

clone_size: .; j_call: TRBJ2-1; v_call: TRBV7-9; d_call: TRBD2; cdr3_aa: CASSSSLSGSSYNEQFF; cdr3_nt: TGTGCCAGCAGCTCCTCCCTCAGCGGGAGCTCCTACAATGAGCAGTTCTTC
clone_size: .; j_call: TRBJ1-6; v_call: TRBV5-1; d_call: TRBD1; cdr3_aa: CASSLDPGQGVSPLHF; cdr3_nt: TGCGCCAGCAGCTTGGATCCGGGACAGGGGGTGTCACCCCTCCACTTT
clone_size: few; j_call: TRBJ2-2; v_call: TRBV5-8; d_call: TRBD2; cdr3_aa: CASSFFSGSGGELFF; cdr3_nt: TGTGCCAGCAGCTTCTTTAGCGGGAGTGGCGGGGAGCTGTTTTTT
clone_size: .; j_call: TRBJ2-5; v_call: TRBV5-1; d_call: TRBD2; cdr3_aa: CASSFSGHQETQYF; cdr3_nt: TGCGCCAGCAGCTTTAGCGGGCACCAAGAGACCCAGTACTTC
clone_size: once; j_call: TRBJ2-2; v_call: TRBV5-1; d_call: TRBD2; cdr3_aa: CASSLAGTSFGTGELFF; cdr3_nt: TGCGCCAGCAGCTTGGCCGGGACTAGCTTTGGGACCGGGGAGCTGTTTTTT
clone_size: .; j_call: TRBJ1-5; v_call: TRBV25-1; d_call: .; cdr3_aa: CASSEWGGHQPQHF; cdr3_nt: TGTGCCAGCAGTGAATGGGGGGGACATCAGCCCCAGCATTTT
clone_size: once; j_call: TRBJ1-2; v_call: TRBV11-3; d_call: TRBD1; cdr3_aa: CASSLGTGGLHYGYTF; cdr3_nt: TGTGCCAGCAGCTTAGGGACAGGGGGCCTCCACTATGGCTACACCTTC
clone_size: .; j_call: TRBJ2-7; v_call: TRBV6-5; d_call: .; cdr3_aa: CASRRGVLSYEQYF; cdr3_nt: TGTGCCAGCAGGCGCGGGGTACTCTCCTACGAGCAGTACTTC
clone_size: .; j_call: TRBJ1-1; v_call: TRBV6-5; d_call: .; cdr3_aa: CASKVTGRVTEAFF; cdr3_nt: TGTGCCAGCAAAGTGACCGGGAGGGTCACTGAAGCTTTCTTT
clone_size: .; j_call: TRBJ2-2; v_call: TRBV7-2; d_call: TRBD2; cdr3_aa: CASSLASLAVNTGELFF; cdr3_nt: TGTGCCAGCAGCTTAGCGTCACTAGCGGTGAACACCGGGGAGCTGTTTTTT
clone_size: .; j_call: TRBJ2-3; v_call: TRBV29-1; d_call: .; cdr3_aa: CSVVDRSFSTDTQYF; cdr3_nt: TGCAGCGTAGTAGACAGGTCGTTTAGCACAGATACGCAGTATTTT
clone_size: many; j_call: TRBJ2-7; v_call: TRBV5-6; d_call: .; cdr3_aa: CASSFGQGTGEQYF; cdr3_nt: TGTGCCAGCAGCTTTGGGCAGGGGACGGGGGAGCAGTACTTC
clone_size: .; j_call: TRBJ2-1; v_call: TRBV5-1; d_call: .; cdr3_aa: CASSLRDEQFF; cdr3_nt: TGCGCCAGCAGCCTGAGGGATGAGCAGTTCTTC
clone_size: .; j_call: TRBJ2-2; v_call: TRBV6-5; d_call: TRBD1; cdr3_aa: CASIYRGNTGELFF; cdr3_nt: TGTGCCAGCATTTACAGGGGGAACACCGGGGAGCTGTTTTTT
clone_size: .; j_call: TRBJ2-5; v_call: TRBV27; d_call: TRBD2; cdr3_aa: CASSSGLAGQETQYF; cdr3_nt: TGTGCCAGCAGTTCGGGACTAGCGGGTCAAGAGACCCAGTACTTC
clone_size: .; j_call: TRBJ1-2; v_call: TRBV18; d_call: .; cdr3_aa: CASSPRSGNYGYTF; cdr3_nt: TGTGCCAGCTCACCACGATCCGGGAACTATGGCTACACCTTC
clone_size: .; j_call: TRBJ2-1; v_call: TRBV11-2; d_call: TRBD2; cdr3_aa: CASSPPGLGPREQFF; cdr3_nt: TGTGCCAGCAGTCCTCCGGGACTAGGCCCCCGTGAGCAGTTCTTC
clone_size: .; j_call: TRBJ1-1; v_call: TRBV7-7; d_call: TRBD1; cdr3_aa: CASSRDRGAEAFF; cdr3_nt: TGTGCTAGCAGCCGAGACAGGGGTGCGGAAGCTTTCTTT
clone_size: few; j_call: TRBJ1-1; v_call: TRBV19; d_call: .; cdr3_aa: CASRLATEAFF; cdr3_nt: TGTGCCAGTAGATTGGCCACTGAAGCTTTCTTT
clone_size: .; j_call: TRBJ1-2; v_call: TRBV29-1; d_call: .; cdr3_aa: CSVDGGEVGGYTF; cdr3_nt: TGCAGCGTTGACGGGGGGGAAGTAGGAGGCTACACCTTC
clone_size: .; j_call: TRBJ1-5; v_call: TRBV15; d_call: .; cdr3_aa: CATSRVTGLAQPQHF; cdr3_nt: TGTGCCACCAGCAGAGTAACAGGGTTGGCTCAGCCCCAGCATTTT
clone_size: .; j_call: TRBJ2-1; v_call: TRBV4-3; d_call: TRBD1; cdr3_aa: CASSQDSGQGGNEQFF; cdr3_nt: TGCGCCAGCAGCCAAGATTCGGGACAGGGGGGGAATGAGCAGTTCTTC
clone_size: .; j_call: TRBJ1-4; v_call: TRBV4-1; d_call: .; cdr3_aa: CASSQEPGGDEKLFF; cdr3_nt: TGCGCCAGCAGCCAAGAACCCGGGGGGGATGAAAAACTGTTTTTT